Below, 14 T cell receptor beta chains from the same sample are listed, as sequenced in a study of response to subunit inactivated influenza vaccine. TCRdb recomputed calls from the RT-PCR reads with MiXCR, one row per CDR3 protein. Among 500,000 or so distinct CDR3 sequences, approximately 10% were seen once, and the ten largest hold more than 10%. This specimen consisted of PBMCs from blood, obtained 40 to 50 days after vaccination. All receptors derive from a man aged 50 to 59 who received an inactivated influenza vaccine.

This sequence joins TRBV12-3 or TRBV12-4 and TRBJ2-1; D remains ambiguous. The V and J ends lost 2 bases and 0 bases respectively, with 11 bases between them. The CDR3 sequence is 16 residues long. Written as DNA, the CDR3 is TGTGCCAGCAGTTTATTGGTAACAAGCTCCTACAATGAGCAGTTCTTC. Amino acids: CASSLLVTSSYNEQFF.

This clonotype was picked up a small number of times. The junction and the germline gene differ at one end; a read error may be behind it. CDR3 sequence (DNA): TGCGCCAGCAGCCCCCTAAACACCGGGGAGCTGTTTTTT. This gives the protein CASSPLNTGELFF. The chain links TRBV27 to TRBJ2-2; D is unresolved. The CDR3 contains 13 residues. Germline V gene sequence: CDR1 MNHEY, CDR2 SMNVEV (reference sequence).

The chain carries TRBV27 and TRBJ2-1; D assignment may be TRBD1 or TRBD2 (6 bases each). The CDR3 contains 16 residues. Germline V lookup: CDR1 MNHEY, CDR2 SMNVEV (reference sequence). Trimming cost V 1 base and J 2 bases, with 12 bases left between them. CDR3 in amino acids: CASSLLGGPPYNEQFF. The CDR3 DNA reads as TGTGCCAGCAGTTTATTAGGGGGGCCCCCCTACAATGAGCAGTTCTTC.

J is TRBJ1-1 and V is TRBV3-1, with D hard to call. CDR3 size: 11 residues. The germline V gene encodes CDR1 LGHDT and CDR2 YNNKEL (reference sequence). V lost 8 bases and J lost 10, with 14 bases in between. CDR3 sequence reads: CASGRASGAFF. For the CDR3, the DNA is TGTGCCAGCGGGCGGGCTTCAGGAGCTTTCTTT.

CDR3 DNA sequence: TGTGCCAGCAGCGCGGGGACAGGGGCGCGCTACGAGCAGTACTTC. Translation gives CASSAGTGARYEQYF. J is TRBJ2-7 and V is TRBV9, with 10 positions matching TRBD1. CDR1 and CDR2 from the germline V gene are SGDLS and YYNGEE. V was pared by 3 bases and J by 3 bases, with 6 bases of the junction left unmatched. The CDR3 extends over 15 amino acids.

The chain couples TRBV7-6 to TRBJ2-1; 8 nucleotides line up with TRBD2. V dropped 4 bases and J dropped 8; count of bases not matched to a gene: 7. The CDR3 consists of 14 residues. In germline, CDR1 is SGHVS, CDR2 FNYEAQ. The CDR3 sequence: CASSSAGGADEQFF. As DNA, the CDR3 is TGTGCCAGCAGCTCCGCCGGGGGGGCCGATGAGCAGTTCTTC.

This clonotype came up many times. Written as DNA, the CDR3 is TGTGCCAGCAGCACCACAGGTTACAATGAGCAGTTCTTC. Translation: CASSTTGYNEQFF. The chain has TRBV5-6 and TRBJ2-1; TRBD1 is a possible D gene (5 bases). This CDR3 comprises 13 residues. Germline V lookup: CDR1 SGHDT, CDR2 YYEEEE. The germline V and J ends were trimmed by 4 bases and 4 bases, with 9 bases remaining between them.

The chain is built from TRBV7-2 and TRBJ2-3; possible D gene TRBD2, 6 bases. Germline V gene lookup returns CDR1 SGHTA and CDR2 FQGNSA. The CDR3 extends over 15 amino acids. Trimming stripped 5 bases from V and 1 base from J, with 13 bases between. The CDR3 DNA reads TGTGCCAGCAGCCGCGGTGCTAGCGGCACAGATACGCAGTATTTT. It codes for CASSRGASGTDTQYF.

The chain is built from TRBV7-2 and TRBJ2-3; D is undetermined. Trimming cost V 5 bases and J 5 bases, with 17 bases left between them. The CDR3 sequence is 15 residues long. Germline loops: CDR1 SGHTA, CDR2 FQGNSA. The CDR3 nucleotides read TGTGCCAGCAGCCCCGTTATGGGTTCGGGAGATACGCAGTATTTT. It specifies CASSPVMGSGDTQYF.

V and J are TRBV7-2 and TRBJ2-7; TRBD1 agrees at 7 bases. V lost 5 bases to trimming and J lost 5 bases; unmatched junction nucleotides: 12. Germline V gene lookup returns CDR1 SGHTA and CDR2 FQGNSA. This CDR3 has 15 residues. The CDR3 coding sequence is TGTGCCAGCAGCCGGATGACAGGGATGGGTCACGAGCAGTACTTC. Its protein product is CASSRMTGMGHEQYF.

This clonotype was seen a handful of times. This chain uses TRBV13 with TRBJ1-2; 8 nucleotides match TRBD1. Germline values: CDR1 PRHDT, CDR2 FYEKMQ (reference sequence). This CDR3 is built from 15 residues. With V trimmed by 5 bases and J by 2 bases, 7 bases remained unmatched. The chain's CDR3 is CASSPRTGPNYGYTF. The CDR3 region has the DNA TGTGCCAGCAGCCCGAGGACAGGGCCAAACTATGGCTACACCTTC.

The chain recombines TRBV12-3 or TRBV12-4 with TRBJ2-5; TRBD2 matches at 11 bases. With V trimmed by 5 bases and J by 2 bases, 10 bases remained unmatched. CDR3 length equals 17 residues. The CDR3 DNA reads as TGTGCCAGCAGTGCCTACCGGACTAGCGGGTTGCAAGAGACCCAGTACTTC. Protein product: CASSAYRTSGLQETQYF.

This clonotype was recorded many times. The rearrangement links TRBV27 to TRBJ2-7; D is undetermined. Looked up from germline, CDR1 is MNHEY and CDR2 is SMNVEV (reference sequence). The length of the CDR3 is 13 residues. The V gene lost 7 bases and the J gene lost 3 bases, with 13 bases spanning the gap. The CDR3 region is CASNPSGSYEQYF. CDR3 DNA sequence: TGTGCCAGCAACCCCTCGGGCAGCTACGAGCAGTACTTC.

This clonotype was detected only a few times. This chain uses TRBV4-1 with TRBJ2-1, with D possibly matching TRBD1 (8 bases). V dropped 0 bases and J dropped 2 bases, with 17 bases sitting between them. This CDR3 spans 18 amino acids. Germline V gene data show CDR1 as MGHRA and CDR2 as YSYEKL. CDR3 loop: CASSQDHRGGVAYNEQFF. The CDR3 DNA follows: TGCGCCAGCAGCCAAGATCACAGGGGGGGAGTCGCCTACAATGAGCAGTTCTTC.